The 31 T cell receptor beta chains listed next were all sequenced from one sample in a study of CD8 T cells in Susac syndrome. The RNA input was roughly 0.45 to 1 ug, and it was reverse transcribed with random hexamers. TCRdb reprocessed the immunoSEQ multiplex PCR reads via MiXCR and lists one record per CDR3 protein. Among about 140,000 distinct CDR3 sequences, about 95% were seen once, and the ten largest hold more than 0.14%. The specimen sequenced was CD4+ T cells from PBMCs. The receptors shown here come from a human donor with Susac syndrome.

This sequence joins TRBV12-3 or TRBV12-4 and TRBJ1-2; the match to TRBD1 covers 8 bases. Trimming cost V 4 bases and J 4 bases; bases outside gene matches: 5. This CDR3 has 14 amino acids. The CDR3 here is CASSSGQGSYGYTF. The DNA of the CDR3 is TGTGCCAGCAGTTCCGGACAGGGAAGCTATGGCTACACCTTC.

The chain recombines TRBV9 with TRBJ1-6; 10 positions match TRBD1. Germline assignment: CDR1 SGDLS and CDR2 YYNGEE. The CDR3 has 16 amino acids. Trimming cost V 3 bases and J 9 bases; bases outside gene matches: 9. The CDR3 coding sequence is TGTGCCAGCAGCGCATCTTGGGACAGGGGTACTTCACCCCTCCACTTT. It yields the protein CASSASWDRGTSPLHF.

The table lists this clonotype with a count of one. The genes are TRBV20-1 and TRBJ2-7; possibly TRBD1 for D (6 bases). Germline V gene lookup returns CDR1 DFQATT and CDR2 SNEGSKA (reference sequence). There are 14 residues in the CDR3. V gave up 6 bases and J gave up 7 bases, with 22 bases separating them. CDR3 sequence: CSATTGALRGEQYF. CDR3 bases: TGCAGTGCGACGACTGGTGCCCTTAGGGGGGAGCAGTACTTC.

The chain recombines TRBV9 with TRBJ1-1; D unclear. Trimming removed 0 bases at V and 1 base at J, with 10 bases between. Per the germline V gene, CDR1 is SGDLS and CDR2 is YYNGEE. CDR3 size: 15 residues. The CDR3 DNA reads as TGTGCCAGCAGCGTAGATGGGGTTGGGAACACTGAAGCTTTCTTT. This translates into CASSVDGVGNTEAFF.

This clonotype was found once. The chain links TRBV18 to TRBJ1-1; possibly TRBD1 for D (5 bases). The CDR3 is 13 residues long. Germline values: CDR1 KGHSH, CDR2 LQKENI. V was trimmed by 3 bases and J by 3 bases, leaving 8 bases between them. CDR3 in DNA: TGTGCCAGCTCACCGGGACTAGACACTGAAGCTTTCTTT. Translated, it gives CASSPGLDTEAFF. Supplemented by reference TRBV18 and TRBJ1-1, the full variable domain reads NAGVMQNPRHLVRRRGQEARLRCSPMKGHSHVYWYRQLPEEGLKFMVYLQKENIIDESGMPKERFSAEFPKEGPSILRIQQVVRGDSAAYFCASSPGLDTEAFFGQGTRLTVV.

Only one count was recorded for this clonotype. The rearrangement uses TRBV29-1 and TRBJ2-2; TRBD2 matches 13 bases. V shed 7 bases, J shed 7 bases, and the junction held 6 bases outside the gene matches. CDR1 is SQVTM and CDR2 is ANQGSEA in the germline V gene. The CDR3 runs to 14 residues. The CDR3, as DNA: TGCAGCGCTGGGACTAGCGGGACGGTCGGGGAGCTGTTTTTT. This translates into CSAGTSGTVGELFF.

Only one count was recorded for this clonotype. The genes are TRBV12-3 or TRBV12-4 and TRBJ1-5, with 7 bases aligning to TRBD1. The J segment lost 6 bases and the V segment lost 7 bases, leaving 9 bases of the junction unmatched. The CDR3 totals 14 residues. CDR3 amino acids: CASTDRDGSQPQHF. The CDR3 DNA is TGTGCCAGCACAGACAGGGACGGGAGTCAGCCCCAGCATTTT.

A single count supports this clonotype. The chain employs TRBV4-1 and TRBJ2-7; no clear D gene. The CDR3 is made up of 12 amino acids. Germline V gives CDR1 MGHRA, CDR2 YSYEKL. Trimming took 5 bases from V and 2 from J, leaving 7 bases between them. CDR3 residues: CASSSQPYEQYF. In DNA, the CDR3 is TGCGCCAGCAGCAGCCAGCCCTACGAGCAGTACTTC.

The gene calls are TRBV5-1 and TRBJ1-2, with D hard to call. V was cut by 2 bases and J by 4 bases, with 12 bases left in between. The CDR3 sequence is 14 residues long. CDR1 is SGHRS and CDR2 is YFSETQ in the germline V gene. In nucleotides, the CDR3 is TGCGCCAGCAGCTTCCGAGGGATCGGCTATGGCTACACCTTC. It specifies CASSFRGIGYGYTF.

The J gene is TRBJ2-7, the V gene TRBV12-3 or TRBV12-4; D may be TRBD2 (5 bases). CDR3 size: 13 residues. With 3 bases removed from V and 2 bases from J, the gap between germline ends came to 8 bases. CDR3 amino acids: CASSFRDTYEQYF. The CDR3 nucleotides are TGTGCCAGCAGTTTTCGGGATACCTACGAGCAGTACTTC.

The chain uses TRBV29-1 and TRBJ1-2; no definite D call. There are 12 residues in the CDR3. V was shortened by 3 bases and J by 6 bases, with 11 bases between the two germline ends. CDR1 is SQVTM, CDR2 ANQGSEA, per germline. DNA of the CDR3: TGCAGCGTTGAGCAGTCGGACGATGGCTACACCTTC. Protein product: CSVEQSDDGYTF.

The genes are TRBV20-1 and TRBJ1-2; no clear D gene. V lost 4 bases, J lost 0 bases, and 12 bases lay in between. This CDR3 spans 14 amino acids. Germline V gene data show CDR1 as DFQATT and CDR2 as SNEGSKA (reference sequence). CDR3 sequence (DNA): TGCAGTGCTATCAGACCCCCCACTAACTATGGCTACACCTTC. It encodes CSAIRPPTNYGYTF.

The rearrangement uses TRBV6-2 or TRBV6-3 and TRBJ2-1, with TRBD2 matching over 13 bases. CDR1 and CDR2 (germline): MNHEY, SVGEGT. The CDR3 contains 16 residues. With 5 bases clipped from V and 5 bases from J, the junction kept 6 bases outside the gene matches. The CDR3 DNA follows: TGTGCCAGCAGTCCTGGGACTAGCGGGGAAAACAATGAGCAGTTCTTC. Translated: CASSPGTSGENNEQFF.

This chain connects TRBV28 to TRBJ2-5; 7 bases agree with TRBD2. Germline CDR1 and CDR2: MDHEN and SYDVKM. This CDR3 has 15 residues. V trimming: 7 bases; J trimming: 2 bases; junction bases outside the gene matches: 10. CDR3 in DNA: TGTGCCAGCATCCGGCTAGCGGATCCTCAAGAGACCCAGTACTTC. Translating gives CASIRLADPQETQYF.

This clonotype was detected once. The CDR3 nucleotides are TGTGCCAGCAGCTTGCCCACCGGTCGTAACACTGAAGCTTTCTTT. Translation: CASSLPTGRNTEAFF. The chain links TRBV13 to TRBJ1-1; unclear D gene. Trimming took 3 bases from V and 2 from J, leaving 13 bases between them. The V gene's germline CDR1 is PRHDT and CDR2 FYEKMQ (reference sequence). The CDR3 extends over 15 amino acids.

The chain links TRBV20-1 to TRBJ2-3; TRBD1 agrees at 8 bases. CDR3 length: 14 amino acids. CDR1 and CDR2 from the germline V gene are DFQATT and SNEGSKA (reference sequence). Germline trimming cut 4 bases from V and 5 bases from J; bases unmatched to any gene: 8. This chain's CDR3 is CSAIIGQGRDTQYF. The CDR3 DNA sequence: TGCAGTGCTATTATCGGACAGGGCCGAGATACGCAGTATTTT.

The V call is TRBV3-1, the J call TRBJ2-7; no definite D call. V lost 4 bases, J lost 0 bases, and 16 bases lay in between. The CDR3 is 16 residues long. The germline V gene has CDR1 LGHDT and CDR2 YNNKEL (reference sequence). This CDR3 reads CASSPTRSRVSYEQYF. In DNA form, the CDR3 reads TGTGCCAGCAGCCCTACCCGCAGCCGGGTCTCCTACGAGCAGTACTTC.

This chain joins TRBV12-1 and TRBJ2-1; TRBD1, the table's D call, was not compared with the DNA. TRBV12-1 is assigned pseudogene status. This CDR3 has 13 amino acids. In nucleotides, the CDR3 is TGTGCCAGCAGCTTAAGGGGGAACAATGAGCAGTTCTTC. Residues: CASSLRGNNEQFF.

The CDR3 loop reads CASSYSLSGANVLTF. The CDR3 DNA reads as TGTGCCAGCAGTTACTCGCTTTCTGGGGCCAACGTCCTGACTTTC. V is TRBV6-2 or TRBV6-3 and J is TRBJ2-6; D remains unclear. The CDR3 length is 15 residues. V lost 0 bases and J 1 base, leaving 4 bases between the germline ends. Germline CDR1 MNHEY, CDR2 SVGEGT.

The chain combines TRBV7-9 with TRBJ2-3; maybe TRBD2 (6 bases). Germline V gives CDR1 SEHNR, CDR2 FQNEAQ (reference sequence). The CDR3 is made up of 11 amino acids. V shed 7 bases and J shed 9 bases, with 11 bases lying between them. The CDR3 bases are TGTGCCAGCATCATGGGGGGAACGCAGTATTTT. This codes for CASIMGGTQYF.

The rearrangement uses TRBV24-1 and TRBJ2-3; tentatively, D is TRBD1 or TRBD2 (5 bases each). There are 20 residues in the CDR3. Germline CDR1 reads KGHDR; CDR2 reads SFDVKD. V dropped 8 bases and J dropped 3 bases, with 32 bases sitting between them. CDR3 bases: TGTGCCACCACCTCAGTGGGGGACGACGGGTCGACAGACCTAACAGATACGCAGTATTTT. This encodes CATTSVGDDGSTDLTDTQYF.

The J gene is TRBJ2-2, the V gene TRBV20-1, with TRBD1 matching over 10 bases. This CDR3 comprises 12 residues. Germline CDR1 reads DFQATT; CDR2 reads SNEGSKA (reference sequence). CDR3 residues: CSADRGTGELFF. CDR3 in DNA: TGCAGCGCGGACAGGGGGACCGGGGAGCTGTTTTTT.

The V gene is TRBV5-6, the J gene TRBJ1-2, with D maybe TRBD1 (6 bases). Germline values: CDR1 SGHDT, CDR2 YYEEEE. The CDR3 is 15 residues long. V lost 4 bases and J 8 bases, leaving 21 bases between the germline ends. The CDR3 nucleotides are TGTGCCAGCAGCCCAGGCCCGGGGGGGGCAGGAGGCTACACCTTC. This gives the protein CASSPGPGGAGGYTF.

The chain combines TRBV18 with TRBJ1-1, with D maybe TRBD1 (6 bases). V gave up 6 bases and J gave up 11 bases, with 28 bases separating them. Germline assignment: CDR1 KGHSH and CDR2 LQKENI. The CDR3 contains 16 residues. Here the CDR3 reads CASSTTGTTTYPAAFF. The CDR3 DNA is TGTGCCAGCTCGACGACCGGGACAACTACCTATCCTGCGGCTTTCTTT.

The chain links TRBV6-5 to TRBJ1-2; 8 nucleotides agree with TRBD1. CDR1 and CDR2 (germline): MNHEY, SVGAGI. The CDR3 runs 15 residues. V trimming: 2 bases; J trimming: 2 bases; junction bases outside the gene matches: 4. The CDR3 loop reads CASSYGTGGNYGYTF. The CDR3 nucleotides read TGTGCCAGCAGTTACGGGACAGGAGGAAACTATGGCTACACCTTC.

The chain carries TRBV12-3 or TRBV12-4 and TRBJ2-7; D ambiguous. Trimming removed 0 bases at V and 6 bases at J, with 15 bases between. The CDR3 runs to 15 residues. CDR3 residues: CASSLADLVGSEQYF. In nucleotides, the CDR3 is TGTGCCAGCAGTTTAGCGGACCTCGTGGGTTCCGAGCAGTACTTC.

The chain combines TRBV7-9 with TRBJ1-2, with D unresolved. CDR3 size: 17 residues. The V gene lost 2 bases and the J gene lost 2 bases, with 18 bases spanning the gap. Germline CDR1 and CDR2: SEHNR and FQNEAQ (reference sequence). CDR3 DNA sequence: TGTGCCAGCAGCTTAACCCTCGGGGAGGGCTTCAACTATGGCTACACCTTC. Residues: CASSLTLGEGFNYGYTF. Supplemented by reference TRBV7-9 and TRBJ1-2, the full variable domain reads DTGVSQNPRHKITKRGQNVTFRCDPISEHNRLYWYRQTLGQGPEFLTYFQNEAQLEKSRLLSDRFSAERPKGSFSTLEIQRTEQGDSAMYLCASSLTLGEGFNYGYTFGSGTRLTVV.

V and J are TRBV4-3 and TRBJ2-5; 7 bases fit TRBD2. The germline gives CDR1 LGHNA, CDR2 YSLEER. J gave up 7 bases and V 5 bases, and 13 bases lay outside the gene matches. This CDR3 has 15 amino acids. For the CDR3, the DNA is TGCGCCAGCAGCGCTTATAGCCAGGCGGGAGTGACCCAGTACTTC. Its translation: CASSAYSQAGVTQYF.

The J gene is TRBJ2-5, the V gene TRBV29-1, with 8 bases fitting TRBD1. With V trimmed by 8 bases and J by 4 bases, 9 bases remained unmatched. The CDR3 runs to 13 residues. Germline V gene lookup returns CDR1 SQVTM and CDR2 ANQGSEA. The chain's CDR3 is CSTRTGSVETQYF. For the CDR3, the DNA is TGCAGCACTAGGACAGGGTCGGTAGAGACCCAGTACTTC.

The chain recombines TRBV29-1 with TRBJ1-3; D not certain. The ends were cut back, 2 bases at V and 0 bases at J, with 5 bases in the middle. CDR1 SQVTM and CDR2 ANQGSEA come from the germline V gene. The CDR3 contains 13 residues. The CDR3 sequence: CSVETFSGNTIYF. In nucleotides, the CDR3 is TGCAGCGTTGAAACCTTCTCTGGAAACACCATATATTTT.

The chain employs TRBV19 and TRBJ2-3, with D possibly TRBD2 on 6 matching bases. Germline assignment: CDR1 LNHDA and CDR2 SQIVND (reference sequence). This CDR3 has 14 amino acids. Trimming removed 7 bases from V and 7 bases from J, with 18 bases in between. The chain's CDR3 is CASMGGTVRNTQYF. CDR3 nucleotides: TGTGCCAGTATGGGGGGAACGGTGAGAAATACGCAGTATTTT.